Listed below are T cell receptor beta chains from one sample, sequenced in a study of blood T cell repertoires in COVID-19. Generated by immunoSEQ multiplex PCR, the TCRdb table keeps only in-frame clones and is missing some. The profile covers more than 150,000 clones, with 86% appearing a single time and roughly 7% taken by the ten largest. The specimen was peripheral blood. These receptors all stem from a man in his fifties or sixties with active or convalescent COVID-19. Both conserved end residues are part of each CDR3. The order of the fields is CDR3 protein, J gene, V gene, clone size. Where a row states a size, it is once, few, many or the class of an expanded clone; other rows omit it.

CDR3: CASSPWDSSYEQYF
J: TRBJ2-7
V: TRBV11-2
size: few

CDR3: CATRTPQGNNSPLHF
J: TRBJ1-6
V: TRBV6-5
size: once

CDR3: CASSSGQSYNQPQHF
J: TRBJ1-5
V: TRBV6-5
size: few

CDR3: CASSLTGGEETQYF
J: TRBJ2-5
V: TRBV28
size: NA

CDR3: CASSLGQGLAGYTF
J: TRBJ1-2
V: TRBV5-6
size: NA

CDR3: CASSLRGSLASNYGYTF
J: TRBJ1-2
V: TRBV3-1/TRBV3-2
size: NA

CDR3: CASSTATGGDTGELFF
J: TRBJ2-2
V: TRBV7-7
size: NA

CDR3: CASSLDRGGNQPQHF
J: TRBJ1-5
V: TRBV7-8
size: NA

CDR3: CASRLGTGIYNEQFF
J: TRBJ2-1
V: TRBV5-5
size: NA

CDR3: CASSLEGRGNQPQHF
J: TRBJ1-5
V: TRBV28
size: NA

CDR3: CASSPTTNNPTNYGYTF
J: TRBJ1-2
V: TRBV6-2/TRBV6-3
size: NA

CDR3: CASSIPGLAAEQFF
J: TRBJ2-1
V: TRBV19
size: NA

CDR3: CSASGQPNSPLHF
J: TRBJ1-6
V: TRBV20-1
size: NA

CDR3: CASGSSGGETQYF
J: TRBJ2-5
V: TRBV7-9
size: NA

CDR3: CATSLPGGPRDEQYF
J: TRBJ2-7
V: TRBV15
size: NA

CDR3: CATSDSRPGGKNTQYF
J: TRBJ2-3
V: TRBV24-1
size: NA

CDR3: CASAGLLSSYNSPLHF
J: TRBJ1-6
V: TRBV21-1
size: NA

CDR3: CASSLVRSGDNEQFF
J: TRBJ2-1
V: TRBV5-1
size: once

CDR3: CASSLRDRAYTGELFF
J: TRBJ2-2
V: TRBV7-3
size: NA

CDR3: CSVTPGQGSGYTF
J: TRBJ1-2
V: TRBV29-1
size: NA

CDR3: CASTYRGGVNEQFF
J: TRBJ2-1
V: TRBV6-5
size: NA

CDR3: CASTSPREGYGYTF
J: TRBJ1-2
V: TRBV27
size: once

CDR3: CASRTRAGLASGELFF
J: TRBJ2-2
V: TRBV10-1
size: NA

CDR3: CASSLTQNYGYTF
J: TRBJ1-2
V: TRBV5-6
size: NA

CDR3: CASSQSLTLTGGETQYF
J: TRBJ2-5
V: TRBV23-1
size: NA

CDR3: CASGGDRGGGYTF
J: TRBJ1-2
V: TRBV2
size: NA

CDR3: CASSLEGDNSPLHF
J: TRBJ1-6
V: TRBV5-4
size: NA

CDR3: CASSLSQGETGELFF
J: TRBJ2-2
V: TRBV7-9
size: NA

CDR3: CASSLQGDSNSPLHF
J: TRBJ1-6
V: TRBV7-9
size: many

CDR3: CASSQTRYEQYF
J: TRBJ2-7
V: TRBV3-1/TRBV3-2
size: once

CDR3: CASSWDRASPLHF
J: TRBJ1-6
V: TRBV5-1
size: NA

CDR3: CASSLPSDNTQYF
J: TRBJ2-3
V: TRBV7-2
size: NA

CDR3: CATAPFVETEKLFF
J: TRBJ1-4
V: TRBV6-5
size: NA

CDR3: CASSYSARGESPLHF
J: TRBJ1-6
V: TRBV6-2/TRBV6-3
size: NA

CDR3: CASSLLAGGEQFF
J: TRBJ2-1
V: TRBV14
size: NA

CDR3: CASSPRRGTKETQYF
J: TRBJ2-5
V: TRBV7-7
size: NA

CDR3: CASSPTGPYEQYF
J: TRBJ2-7
V: TRBV2
size: once

CDR3: CASSLRGNTEAFF
J: TRBJ1-1
V: TRBV7-9
size: few

CDR3: CASSGGGQTYEKLFF
J: TRBJ1-4
V: TRBV9
size: NA

CDR3: CASSEARLIVQGANEKLFF
J: TRBJ1-4
V: TRBV6-1
size: NA

CDR3: CASSLRDRGLGEQFF
J: TRBJ2-1
V: TRBV7-9
size: NA

CDR3: CASSKGTGRTEAFF
J: TRBJ1-1
V: TRBV21-1
size: NA

CDR3: CASSEWAGGRSTEAFF
J: TRBJ1-1
V: TRBV2
size: NA

CDR3: CASSIGLTNQPQHF
J: TRBJ1-5
V: TRBV19
size: NA

CDR3: CASCGQSNSPLHF
J: TRBJ1-6
V: TRBV18
size: NA

CDR3: CAISEKGATGLDTQYF
J: TRBJ2-3
V: TRBV10-3
size: NA

CDR3: CASSQVTGNADTQYF
J: TRBJ2-3
V: TRBV14
size: NA

CDR3: CASSLLDRASQLFF
J: TRBJ2-2
V: TRBV5-1
size: NA

CDR3: CASSISTGFDYGYTF
J: TRBJ1-2
V: TRBV19
size: NA

CDR3: CASSLTNPSSYNEQFF
J: TRBJ2-1
V: TRBV7-8
size: NA

CDR3: CASRWAGTSTDTQYF
J: TRBJ2-3
V: TRBV19
size: NA

CDR3: CASSLGTANQPQHF
J: TRBJ1-5
V: TRBV6-5
size: NA

CDR3: CAISQGADTEAFF
J: TRBJ1-1
V: TRBV10-3
size: NA